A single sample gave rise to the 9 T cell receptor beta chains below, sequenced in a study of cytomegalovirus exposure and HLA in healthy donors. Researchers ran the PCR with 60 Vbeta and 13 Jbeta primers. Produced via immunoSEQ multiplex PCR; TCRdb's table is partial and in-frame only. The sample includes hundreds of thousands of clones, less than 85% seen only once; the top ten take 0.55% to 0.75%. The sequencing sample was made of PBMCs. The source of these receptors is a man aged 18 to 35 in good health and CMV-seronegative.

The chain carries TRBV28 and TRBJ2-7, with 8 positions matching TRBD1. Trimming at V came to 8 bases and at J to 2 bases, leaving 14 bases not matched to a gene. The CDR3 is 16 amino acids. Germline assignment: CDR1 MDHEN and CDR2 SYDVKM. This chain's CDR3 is CASGDVAGGLTYEQYF. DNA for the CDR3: TGTGCCAGCGGCGACGTGGCAGGGGGCTTAACCTACGAGCAGTACTTC.

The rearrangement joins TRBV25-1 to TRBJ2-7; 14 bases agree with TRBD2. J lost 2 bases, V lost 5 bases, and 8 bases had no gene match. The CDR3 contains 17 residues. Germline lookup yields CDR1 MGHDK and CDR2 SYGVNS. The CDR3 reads CASSHTGTSGSAYEQYF. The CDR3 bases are TGTGCCAGCAGTCACACCGGGACTAGCGGGAGTGCCTACGAGCAGTACTTC.

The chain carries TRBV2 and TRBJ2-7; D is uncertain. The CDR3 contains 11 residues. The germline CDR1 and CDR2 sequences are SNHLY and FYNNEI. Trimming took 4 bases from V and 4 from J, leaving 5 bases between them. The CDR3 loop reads CASSVAYEQYF. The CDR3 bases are TGTGCCAGCAGTGTTGCGTACGAGCAGTACTTC.

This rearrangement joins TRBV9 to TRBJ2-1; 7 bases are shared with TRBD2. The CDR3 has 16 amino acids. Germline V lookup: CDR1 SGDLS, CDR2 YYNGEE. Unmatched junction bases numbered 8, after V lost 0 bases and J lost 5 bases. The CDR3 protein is CASSVGETSLNNEQFF. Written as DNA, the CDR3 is TGTGCCAGCAGCGTAGGCGAGACTAGCCTTAACAATGAGCAGTTCTTC.

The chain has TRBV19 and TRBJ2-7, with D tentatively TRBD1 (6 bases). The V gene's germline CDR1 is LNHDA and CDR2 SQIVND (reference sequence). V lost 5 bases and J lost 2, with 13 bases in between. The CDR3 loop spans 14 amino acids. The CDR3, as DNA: TGTGCCAGTAGTGCCTGGGACAACCCCTACGAGCAGTACTTC. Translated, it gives CASSAWDNPYEQYF.

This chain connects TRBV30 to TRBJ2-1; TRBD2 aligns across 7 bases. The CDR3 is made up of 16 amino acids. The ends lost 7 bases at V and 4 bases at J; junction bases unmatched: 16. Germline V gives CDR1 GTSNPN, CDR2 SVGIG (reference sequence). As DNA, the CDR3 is TGTGCCTCGAGCCCCTCTTGGGCGGGAGTGTACAATGAGCAGTTCTTC. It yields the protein CASSPSWAGVYNEQFF.

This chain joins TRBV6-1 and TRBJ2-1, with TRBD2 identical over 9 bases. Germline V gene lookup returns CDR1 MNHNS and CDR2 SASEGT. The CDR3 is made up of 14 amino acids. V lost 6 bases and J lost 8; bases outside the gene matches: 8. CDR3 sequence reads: CASRARLAVDEQFF. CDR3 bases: TGTGCCAGCAGGGCGAGACTAGCGGTCGATGAGCAGTTCTTC.

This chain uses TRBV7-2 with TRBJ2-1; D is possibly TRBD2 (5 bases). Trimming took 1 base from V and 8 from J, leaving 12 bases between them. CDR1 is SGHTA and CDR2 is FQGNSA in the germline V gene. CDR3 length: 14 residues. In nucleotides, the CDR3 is TGTGCCAGCAGCTTAGTGCTAGCTGGGGATGAGCAGTTCTTC. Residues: CASSLVLAGDEQFF.

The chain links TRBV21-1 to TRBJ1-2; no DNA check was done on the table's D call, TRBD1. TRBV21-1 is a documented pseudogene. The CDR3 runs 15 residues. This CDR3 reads CASSTLNRISYGYTF. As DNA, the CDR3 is TGTGCCAGCAGCACCTTAAACAGGATATCCTATGGCTACACCTTC.